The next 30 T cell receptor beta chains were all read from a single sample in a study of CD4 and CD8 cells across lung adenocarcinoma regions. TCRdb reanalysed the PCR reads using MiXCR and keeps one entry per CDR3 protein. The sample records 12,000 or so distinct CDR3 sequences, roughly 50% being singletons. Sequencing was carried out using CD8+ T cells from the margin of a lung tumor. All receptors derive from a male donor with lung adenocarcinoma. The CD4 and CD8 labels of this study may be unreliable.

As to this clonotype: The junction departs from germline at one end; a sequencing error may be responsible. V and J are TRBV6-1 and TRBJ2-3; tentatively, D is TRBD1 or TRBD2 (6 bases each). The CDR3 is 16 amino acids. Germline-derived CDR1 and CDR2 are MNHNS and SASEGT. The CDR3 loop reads CACSGSGASHTDTQYF. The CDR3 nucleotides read TGTGCCTGCAGTGGGTCGGGGGCAAGTCACACAGATACGCAGTATTTT.

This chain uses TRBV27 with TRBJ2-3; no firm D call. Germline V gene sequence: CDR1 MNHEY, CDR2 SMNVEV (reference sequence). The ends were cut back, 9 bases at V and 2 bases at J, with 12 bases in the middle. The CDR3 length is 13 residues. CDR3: CARSLRTTDTQYF. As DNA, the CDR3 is TGTGCCAGGAGCCTTAGAACCACAGATACGCAGTATTTT.

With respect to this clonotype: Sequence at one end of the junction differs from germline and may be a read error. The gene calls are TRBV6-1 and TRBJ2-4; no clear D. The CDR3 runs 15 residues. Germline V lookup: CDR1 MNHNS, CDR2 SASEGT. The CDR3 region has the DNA TGTGCCAGCAGTGCGGGCCCGGGCGCGAAAGACACGCAGTATTTC. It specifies CASSAGPGAKDTQYF.

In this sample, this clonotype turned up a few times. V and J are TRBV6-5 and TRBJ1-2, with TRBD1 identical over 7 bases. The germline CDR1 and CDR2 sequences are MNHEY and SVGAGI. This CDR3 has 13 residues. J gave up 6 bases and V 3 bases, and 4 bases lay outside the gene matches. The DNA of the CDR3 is TGTGCCAGCAGTTATTCTACAGGGGATGGCTACACCTTC. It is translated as CASSYSTGDGYTF.

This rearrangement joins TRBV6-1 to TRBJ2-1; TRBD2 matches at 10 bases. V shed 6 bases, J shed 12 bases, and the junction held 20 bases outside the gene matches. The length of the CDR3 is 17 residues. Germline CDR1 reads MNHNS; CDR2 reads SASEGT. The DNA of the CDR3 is TGTGCCAGCAGACAAGGGCTAGCGGGAGCTCGTAACAATATGCAGTTCTTC. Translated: CASRQGLAGARNNMQFF.

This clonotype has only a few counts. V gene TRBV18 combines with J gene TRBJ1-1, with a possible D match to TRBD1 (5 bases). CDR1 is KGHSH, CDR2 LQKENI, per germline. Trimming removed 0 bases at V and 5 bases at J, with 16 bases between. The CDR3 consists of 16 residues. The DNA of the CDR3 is TGTGCCAGCTCACCACCTTCAGGGTCGGTTGGTACTGAAGCTTTCTTT. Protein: CASSPPSGSVGTEAFF.

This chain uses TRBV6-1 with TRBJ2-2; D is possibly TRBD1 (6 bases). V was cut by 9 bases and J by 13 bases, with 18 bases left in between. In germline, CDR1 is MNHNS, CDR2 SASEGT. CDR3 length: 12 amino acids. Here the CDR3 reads CARTVSTGTLFF. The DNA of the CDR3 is TGTGCCAGGACCGTGAGCACAGGGACGCTGTTTTTT.

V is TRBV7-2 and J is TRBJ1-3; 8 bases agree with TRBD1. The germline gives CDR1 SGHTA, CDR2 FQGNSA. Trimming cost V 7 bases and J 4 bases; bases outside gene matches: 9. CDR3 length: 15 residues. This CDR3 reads CASNPDRAKGNTIYF. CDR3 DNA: TGTGCCAGCAACCCGGACAGGGCGAAAGGAAACACCATATATTTT.

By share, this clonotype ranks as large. The CDR3 region has the DNA TGTGCCAGCCCCGATCGTTCAGGGGGTAAGGCCTACAATGAGCAGTTCTTC. Translated, it gives CASPDRSGGKAYNEQFF. The chain joins TRBV6-5 to TRBJ2-1; TRBD1 aligns across 7 bases. V lost 8 bases to trimming and J lost 2 bases; unmatched junction nucleotides: 15. The CDR3 has 17 amino acids. Germline lookup yields CDR1 MNHEY and CDR2 SVGAGI.

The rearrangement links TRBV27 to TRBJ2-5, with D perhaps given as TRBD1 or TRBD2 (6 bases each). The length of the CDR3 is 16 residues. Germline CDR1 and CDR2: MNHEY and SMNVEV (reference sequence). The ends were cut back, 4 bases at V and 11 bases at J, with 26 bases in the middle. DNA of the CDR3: TGTGCCAGCAGTTGGGGGGCGCCCGGGGACACAGATACGCAGTACTTC. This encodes CASSWGAPGDTDTQYF.

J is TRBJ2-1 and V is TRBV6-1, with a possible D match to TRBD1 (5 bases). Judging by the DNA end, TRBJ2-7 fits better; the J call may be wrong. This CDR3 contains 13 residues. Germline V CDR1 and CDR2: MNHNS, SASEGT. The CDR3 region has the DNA TGTGCCAGCTACAGGAACGGATACTACGAGCAGTACTTC. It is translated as CASYRNGYYEQYF.

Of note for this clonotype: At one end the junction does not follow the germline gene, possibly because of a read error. CDR3: CASFSGGANTETQYF. The CDR3 nucleotides are TGTGCCAGCTTCAGCGGGGGGGCGAACACAGAGACGCAGTATTTT. The chain links TRBV6-1 to TRBJ2-2, with 10 nucleotides matching TRBD2. The end of the DNA is better explained by TRBJ2-3, so the J call may be wrong. The germline CDR1 and CDR2 sequences are MNHNS and SASEGT. The CDR3 covers 15 residues.

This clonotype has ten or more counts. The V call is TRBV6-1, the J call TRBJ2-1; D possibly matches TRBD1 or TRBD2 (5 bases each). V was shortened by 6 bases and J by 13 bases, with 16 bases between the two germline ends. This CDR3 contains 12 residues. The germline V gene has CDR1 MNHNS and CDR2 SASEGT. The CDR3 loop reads CASSPSPGTQFF. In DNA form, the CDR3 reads TGTGCCAGCAGCCCATCCCCCGGGACCCAGTTCTTC.

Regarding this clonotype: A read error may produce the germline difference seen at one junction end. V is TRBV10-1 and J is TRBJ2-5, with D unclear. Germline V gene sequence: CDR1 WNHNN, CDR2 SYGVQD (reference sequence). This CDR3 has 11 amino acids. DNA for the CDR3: TGCGCCGGCCGTGACCAAGATACCCAGTATTTC. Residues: CAGRDQDTQYF.

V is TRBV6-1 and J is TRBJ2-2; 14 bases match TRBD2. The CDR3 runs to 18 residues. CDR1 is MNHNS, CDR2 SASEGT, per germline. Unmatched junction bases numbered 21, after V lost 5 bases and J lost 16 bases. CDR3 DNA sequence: TGTGCCAGCAGTCCCCGGCGACTAGCGGGAGGGAACACCGGGGCGCAGTTTTTT. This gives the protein CASSPRRLAGGNTGAQFF.

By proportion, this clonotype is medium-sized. CDR3 residues: CASSPTGGTQYF. In DNA, the CDR3 is TGTGCCAGCAGTCCGACGGGGGGGACCCAGTACTTC. This chain links TRBV27 with TRBJ2-5, with 7 positions matching TRBD2. Germline CDR1 and CDR2: MNHEY and SMNVEV (reference sequence). The CDR3 extends over 12 amino acids. The ends lost 5 bases at V and 7 bases at J; junction bases unmatched: 4.

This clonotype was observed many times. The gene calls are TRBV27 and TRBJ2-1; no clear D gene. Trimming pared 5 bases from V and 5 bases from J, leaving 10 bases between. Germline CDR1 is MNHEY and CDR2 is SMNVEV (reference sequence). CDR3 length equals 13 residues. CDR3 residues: CASSAVWNNEQFF. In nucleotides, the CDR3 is TGTGCCAGCAGTGCGGTTTGGAACAATGAGCAGTTCTTC.

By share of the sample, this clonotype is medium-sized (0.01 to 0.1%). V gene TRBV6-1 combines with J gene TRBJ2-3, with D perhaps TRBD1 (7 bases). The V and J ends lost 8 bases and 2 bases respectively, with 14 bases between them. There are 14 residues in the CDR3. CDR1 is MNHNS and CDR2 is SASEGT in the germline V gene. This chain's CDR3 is CASLPGGNTDTQYF. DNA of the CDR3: TGTGCCAGCCTACCAGGGGGGAACACAGATACGCAGTATTTT.

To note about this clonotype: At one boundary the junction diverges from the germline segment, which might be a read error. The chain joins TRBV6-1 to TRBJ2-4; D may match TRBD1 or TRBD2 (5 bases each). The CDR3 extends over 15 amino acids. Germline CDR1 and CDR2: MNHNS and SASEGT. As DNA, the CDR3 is TGTGCCAGCGTGACGGGGCTGGGAGCCAAAGACATTCAGTACTTT. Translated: CASVTGLGAKDIQYF.

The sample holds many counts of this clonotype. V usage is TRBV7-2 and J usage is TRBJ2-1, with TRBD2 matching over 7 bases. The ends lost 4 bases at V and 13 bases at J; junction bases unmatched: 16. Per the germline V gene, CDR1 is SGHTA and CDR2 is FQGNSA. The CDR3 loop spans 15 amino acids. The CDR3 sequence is CASSSPPGGGETQFF. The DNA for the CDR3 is TGTGCCAGCAGCTCCCCACCGGGAGGAGGCGAGACCCAGTTCTTC.

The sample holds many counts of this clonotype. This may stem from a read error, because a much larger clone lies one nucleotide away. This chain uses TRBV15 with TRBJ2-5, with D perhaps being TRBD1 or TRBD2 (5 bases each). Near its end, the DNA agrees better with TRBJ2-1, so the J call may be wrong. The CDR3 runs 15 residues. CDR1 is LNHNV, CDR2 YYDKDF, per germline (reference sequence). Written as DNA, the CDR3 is TGTGCCACCAGCAGAGACAAAGGGTTGGGGGAGACCCAGTTCTTC. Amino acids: CATSRDKGLGETQFF.

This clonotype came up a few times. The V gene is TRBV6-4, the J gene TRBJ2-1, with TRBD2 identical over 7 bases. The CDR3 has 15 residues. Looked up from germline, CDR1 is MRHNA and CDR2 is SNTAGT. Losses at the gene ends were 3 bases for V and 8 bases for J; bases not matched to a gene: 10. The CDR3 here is CASSETEAGFDEQFF. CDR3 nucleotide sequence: TGTGCCAGCAGTGAGACAGAAGCGGGGTTCGATGAGCAGTTCTTC.

The CDR3 loop reads CASSSGPGPLHF. Written as DNA, the CDR3 is TGTGCCAGCAGTTCCGGGCCAGGCCCTCTCCACTTT. The rearrangement joins TRBV6-5 to TRBJ1-6; D is undetermined. The length of the CDR3 is 12 residues. CDR1 is MNHEY, CDR2 SVGAGI, per germline. V lost 4 bases to trimming and J lost 16 bases, with 14 bases between them.

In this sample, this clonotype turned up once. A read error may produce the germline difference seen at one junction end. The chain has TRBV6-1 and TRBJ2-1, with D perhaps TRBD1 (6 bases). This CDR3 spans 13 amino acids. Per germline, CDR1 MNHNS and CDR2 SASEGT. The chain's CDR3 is CASGRGGYGELFF. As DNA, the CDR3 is TGTGCCAGCGGACGTGGGGGCTACGGGGAGCTGTTCTTC.

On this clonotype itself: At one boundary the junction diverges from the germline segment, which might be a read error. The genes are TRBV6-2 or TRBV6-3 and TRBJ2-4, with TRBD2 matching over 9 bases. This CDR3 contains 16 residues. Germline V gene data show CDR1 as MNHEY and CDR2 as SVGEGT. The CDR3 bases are TGTGCCAGCAGGCTAGCGGGGCTGTGCGCCAAAGACATTCAGTACTTC. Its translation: CASRLAGLCAKDIQYF.

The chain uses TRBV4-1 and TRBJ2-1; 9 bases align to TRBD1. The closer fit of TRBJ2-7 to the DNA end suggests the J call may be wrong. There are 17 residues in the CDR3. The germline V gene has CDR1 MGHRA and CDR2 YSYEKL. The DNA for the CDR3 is TGCGCCAGCAGCCAGGTGTGGTCAGGGACAGGGAGGAACGAGCAGTACTTC. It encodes CASSQVWSGTGRNEQYF.

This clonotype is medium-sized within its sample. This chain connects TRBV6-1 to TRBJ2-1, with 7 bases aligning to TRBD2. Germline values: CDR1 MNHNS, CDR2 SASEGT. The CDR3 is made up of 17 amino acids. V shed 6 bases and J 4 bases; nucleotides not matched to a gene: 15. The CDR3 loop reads CASSELRLGGFYNEQFF. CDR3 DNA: TGTGCCAGCAGCGAACTACGGTTGGGGGGGTTTTACAATGAGCAGTTCTTC.

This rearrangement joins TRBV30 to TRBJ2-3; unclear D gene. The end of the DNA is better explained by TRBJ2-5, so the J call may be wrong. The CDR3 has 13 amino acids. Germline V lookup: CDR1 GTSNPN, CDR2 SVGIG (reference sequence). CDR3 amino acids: CAWSDTGGETQYF. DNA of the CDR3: TGTGCCTGGAGTGACACCGGCGGAGAGACCCAGTACTTC.

The CDR3 here is CAGPFPNDTYLTISSSGANVLTF. CDR3 DNA sequence: TGTGCCGGACCCTTTCCTAATGACACATACCTTACTATTTCGTCCTCTGGGGCCAACGTCCTGACTTTC. The J gene is TRBJ2-6, the V gene TRBV6-1, with D uncertain. Germline V gene sequence: CDR1 MNHNS, CDR2 SASEGT. Trimming shortened V by 11 bases and J by 0 bases, and 38 bases separated the two germline ends. The CDR3 sequence is 23 residues long.

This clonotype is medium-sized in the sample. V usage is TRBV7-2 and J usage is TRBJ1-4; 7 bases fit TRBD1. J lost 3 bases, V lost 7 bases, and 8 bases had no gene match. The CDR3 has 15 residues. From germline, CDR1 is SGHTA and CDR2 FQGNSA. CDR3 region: CASNPQGIANEKLFF. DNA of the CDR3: TGTGCCAGCAACCCACAGGGGATAGCTAATGAAAAACTGTTTTTT.